The present TCR beta chain was sequenced within a study of human versus mouse CDR3 diversity and MHC coevolution. Notes on the study in general: Compared with mice, human CDR3s carried more deletions and insertions on average. Approximately 1.6 million TCR beta clonotypes were estimated for humans, the largest repertoire.

About this clone: What it binds is unknown.

Naive CD4 T cells, CD45RO-negative and CD62L-positive, were flow-sorted from PBMCs. CDR1 SGHTS and CDR2 YDEGEE come from the germline V gene. The CDR3 consists of 16 residues. The V and J ends lost 0 bases and 10 bases respectively, with 17 bases between them. Measured with immunoSEQ multiplex PCR; TCRdb has only the in-frame clones, and not every one. The sample shows 86,000 or so clones, roughly 95% of them seen only once. Material: naive CD4+ T cells from blood. Subset denoted: CD45RO-negative CD62L-positive naive CD4 T cells. The receptor was isolated from a person aged 30 to 69 in good health. The genes are TRBV5-8 and TRBJ1-6; perhaps TRBD1 as D (6 bases). As DNA, the CDR3 is TGTGCCAGCAGCTTGGGCTCGGGCAGGGGATTCTCACCCCTCCACTTT. Protein product: CASSLGSGRGFSPLHF. Variable domain in full (rest from reference TRBV5-8 and TRBJ1-6): EAGVTQSPTHLIKTRGQQATLRCSPISGHTSVYWYQQALGLGLQFLLWYDEGEERNRGNFPPRFSGRQFPNYSSELNVNALELEDSALYLCASSLGSGRGFSPLHFGNGTRLTVT.